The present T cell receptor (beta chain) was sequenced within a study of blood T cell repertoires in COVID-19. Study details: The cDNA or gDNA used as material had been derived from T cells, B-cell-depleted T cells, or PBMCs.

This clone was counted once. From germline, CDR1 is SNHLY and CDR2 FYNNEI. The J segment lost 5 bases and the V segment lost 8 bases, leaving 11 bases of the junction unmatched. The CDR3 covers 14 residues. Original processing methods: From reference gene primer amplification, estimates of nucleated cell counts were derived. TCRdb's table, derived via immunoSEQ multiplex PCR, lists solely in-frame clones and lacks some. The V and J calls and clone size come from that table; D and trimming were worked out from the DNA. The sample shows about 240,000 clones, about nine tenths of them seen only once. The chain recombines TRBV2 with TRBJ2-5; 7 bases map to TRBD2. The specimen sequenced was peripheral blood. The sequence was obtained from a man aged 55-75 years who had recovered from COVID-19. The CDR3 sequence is CASGPTSSRETQYF. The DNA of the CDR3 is TGTGCCAGCGGCCCGACTAGCTCTCGTGAGACCCAGTACTTC.